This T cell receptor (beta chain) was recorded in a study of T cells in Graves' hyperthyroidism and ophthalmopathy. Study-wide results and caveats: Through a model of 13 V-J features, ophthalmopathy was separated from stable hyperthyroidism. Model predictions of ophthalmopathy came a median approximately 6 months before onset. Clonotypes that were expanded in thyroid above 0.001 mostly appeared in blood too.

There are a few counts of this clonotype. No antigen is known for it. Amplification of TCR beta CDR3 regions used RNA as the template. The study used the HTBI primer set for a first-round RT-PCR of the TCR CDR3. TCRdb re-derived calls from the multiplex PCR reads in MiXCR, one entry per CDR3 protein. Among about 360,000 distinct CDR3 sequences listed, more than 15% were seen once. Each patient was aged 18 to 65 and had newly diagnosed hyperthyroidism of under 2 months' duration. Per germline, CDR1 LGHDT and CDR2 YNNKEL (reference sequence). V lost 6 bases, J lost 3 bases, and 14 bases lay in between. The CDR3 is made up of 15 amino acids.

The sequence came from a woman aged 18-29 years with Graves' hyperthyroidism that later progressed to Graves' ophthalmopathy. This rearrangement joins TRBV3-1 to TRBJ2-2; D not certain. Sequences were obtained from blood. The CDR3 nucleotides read TGTGCCAGCAGACGTACCAGCCTCGACACCGGGGAGCTGTTTTTT. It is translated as CASRRTSLDTGELFF.